The 5 T cell receptor beta chains given below trace back to one sample, sequenced in a study of naive and memory T cell subsets. The beta constant-region primer was an equimolar mix of two oligonucleotides covering TRBC1 and TRBC2. TCRdb re-called the UMI-ligation and nested PCR reads through MiXCR, storing one row per CDR3 protein. This table has approximately 85,000 distinct CDR3 sequences, 7% to 8% appearing once. The sample consisted of central memory CD4+ T cells from blood. These receptor sequences come from a human donor in good health.

This clonotype was detected many times. The chain joins TRBV20-1 to TRBJ1-2, with 8 bases identical to TRBD1. The junction had 5 bases not matched to a gene; V was cut back by 4 bases and J by 4 bases. CDR1 and CDR2 (germline): DFQATT, SNEGSKA (reference sequence). This CDR3 is built from 13 residues. The DNA for the CDR3 is TGCAGTGCTAACCAGGGGGCGGGCTATGGCTACACCTTC. This translates into CSANQGAGYGYTF.

This clonotype has at least ten counts. The chain employs TRBV7-2 and TRBJ1-5; D remains ambiguous. Trimming pared 5 bases from V and 3 bases from J, leaving 11 bases between. CDR1 is SGHTA and CDR2 is FQGNSA in the germline V gene. The CDR3 spans 14 residues. CDR3 amino acids: CASSTDTHNQPQHF. As DNA, the CDR3 is TGTGCCAGCAGCACAGACACACACAATCAGCCCCAGCATTTT.

This clonotype was counted at least ten times. The chain has TRBV2 and TRBJ2-3, with D hard to call. V shed 7 bases and J shed 0 bases, with 11 bases lying between them. This CDR3 is 14 amino acids long. Germline V gene lookup returns CDR1 SNHLY and CDR2 FYNNEI. CDR3 DNA: TGTGCCAGCACCAGTCCGCCGAGCACAGATACGCAGTATTTT. This translates into CASTSPPSTDTQYF.

The rearrangement uses TRBV6-1 and TRBJ2-5; the match to TRBD2 covers 8 bases. Germline loops: CDR1 MNHNS, CDR2 SASEGT. V was clipped by 4 bases and J by 5 bases; unmatched bases: 6. This CDR3 contains 14 residues. The CDR3 DNA follows: TGTGCCAGCAGTGTGCTAGCGGGCAGGGAGACCCAGTACTTC. Its protein is CASSVLAGRETQYF.

This clonotype occurred a few times. This chain's CDR3 is CATSDSTSGGYEQYF. CDR3 in DNA: TGTGCCACCAGTGATTCTACTAGCGGGGGCTACGAGCAGTACTTC. V is TRBV24-1 and J is TRBJ2-7; 11 nucleotides match TRBD2. The CDR3 spans 15 residues. Losses at the gene ends were 2 bases for V and 3 bases for J; bases not matched to a gene: 2. CDR1 is KGHDR, CDR2 SFDVKD, per germline.